A selection of T cell receptor beta chains follows, all from one sample in a study of regulatory and conventional T cells in RAG deficiency. The protocol was immunoSEQ multiplex PCR, while the TCRdb copy is restricted to in-frame clones and leaves out a portion. This table holds tens of thousands of clones, about 87% found once. These data were also reused for a study on regulatory T cells.

The sequenced sample was CD8+ T cells sorted from blood. The receptor set was obtained from a human donor in good health. CDR3s include the opening cysteine and the closing phenylalanine or tryptophan. A D gene is named only where the DNA matches it firmly. Clone size, where shown, is once, few, many, or a class for clones that have expanded.

TRBV11-2	-	TRBJ2-7	-	TGTGCCAGCAGCTTGCGAACAGTTGGGGGGTTTGAGCAGTACTTC	CASSLRTVGGFEQYF
TRBV4-1	TRBD1	TRBJ1-4	-	TGCGCCAGCAGCCAAGGGGGGGCAGGGGGGAATGAAAAACTGTTTTTT	CASSQGGAGGNEKLFF
TRBV7-9	TRBD1	TRBJ2-3	few	TGTGCCAGCAGCTATGAATCTTCCGGGACAGGGGCCACAGATACGCAGTATTTT	CASSYESSGTGATDTQYF
TRBV9	-	TRBJ1-1	-	TGTGCCAGCAGCGTAGGGGACCTGAACACTGAAGCTTTCTTT	CASSVGDLNTEAFF
TRBV19	TRBD1	TRBJ1-1	-	TGTGCCAGTAGTATCGGGACAGGGAACACTGAAGCTTTCTTT	CASSIGTGNTEAFF
TRBV4-1	-	TRBJ2-2	once	TGCGCCAGCAGCCAAGAGACTCTTAACACCGGGGAGCTGTTTTTT	CASSQETLNTGELFF
TRBV10-3	-	TRBJ1-1	-	TGTGCCATCAGTGATGGGGGCCTCTTCACTGAAGCTTTCTTT	CAISDGGLFTEAFF
TRBV2	-	TRBJ1-3	-	TGTGCCAGCGAGGCAGAACCCTACTCTGGAAACACCATATATTTT	CASEAEPYSGNTIYF
TRBV7-3	-	TRBJ1-3	-	TGTGCCAGCAGCCTAAGTGGGGGCCCGGGAAACACCATATATTTT	CASSLSGGPGNTIYF
TRBV15	-	TRBJ2-3	-	TGTGCCACCAGCGGGCACAGGGCAGATACGCAGTATTTT	CATSGHRADTQYF
TRBV9	-	TRBJ2-7	-	TGTGCCAGCAGCGTGGGGATGGGGGGTAAAGCCTACGAGCAGTACTTC	CASSVGMGGKAYEQYF
TRBV5-1	-	TRBJ2-1	-	TGCGCCAGCAGCTCCGATAGCGGTCCCAATGAGCAGTTCTTC	CASSSDSGPNEQFF
TRBV10-3	-	TRBJ2-7	once	TGTGCCATCAGTGATTTACAGGAAACCTACGAGCAGTACTTC	CAISDLQETYEQYF
TRBV2	-	TRBJ1-2	-	TGTGCCAGCACCCCGGAAGGGCAGGGGAGCGGCTACACCTTC	CASTPEGQGSGYTF
TRBV14	-	TRBJ2-7	-	TGTGCCAGCAGCCAAAGAAACAGCTACGAGCAGTACTTC	CASSQRNSYEQYF
TRBV18	-	TRBJ1-2	once	TGTGCCAGCTCCCCCAGGGACACGAACTATGGCTACACCTTC	CASSPRDTNYGYTF
TRBV27	-	TRBJ1-5	once	TGTGCCAGCAGTTTAGGGTACAATCAGCCCCAGCATTTT	CASSLGYNQPQHF
TRBV7-9	-	TRBJ1-5	-	TGTGCCAGCAGCTTAGATCTTCAGCCCCAGCATTTT	CASSLDLQPQHF
TRBV4-1	-	TRBJ1-1	-	TGCGCCAGCAGCCAAGATAGAGAAAACACTGAAGCTTTCTTT	CASSQDRENTEAFF
TRBV6-1	TRBD1	TRBJ2-7	few	TGTGCCAGCAGTTCGGGGACAGGGAAATACGAGCAGTACTTC	CASSSGTGKYEQYF
TRBV29-1	TRBD2	TRBJ2-7	-	TGCATCCCGGGGAGGGCGTTCTACGAGCAGTACTTC	CIPGRAFYEQYF
TRBV7-9	TRBD2	TRBJ2-3	-	TGTGCCAGCAGCCTTGGGACTAGCGGCACAGATACGCAGTATTTT	CASSLGTSGTDTQYF
TRBV19	-	TRBJ1-1	-	TGTGCCAGTAACGCCGGACCGGCTGAAGCTTTCTTT	CASNAGPAEAFF
TRBV28	TRBD2	TRBJ2-1	-	TGTGCCAGCAGTTTATCGACTAGCGGGAACTACAATGAGCAGTTCTTC	CASSLSTSGNYNEQFF
TRBV6-6	-	TRBJ2-7	-	TGTGCCAGCAGCCCACAACAGAACACCTACGAGCAGTACTTC	CASSPQQNTYEQYF
TRBV7-7	-	TRBJ2-6	-	TGTGCTAGCAGCCCGGGTTTTCCTTCTGGGGCCAACGTCCTGACTTTC	CASSPGFPSGANVLTF
TRBV7-9	-	TRBJ1-1	-	TGTGCCAGCAGCCCCGGACAGAACACTGAAGCTTTCTTT	CASSPGQNTEAFF
TRBV27	-	TRBJ1-5	-	TGTGCCAGCAGTAGATACGACGGCAATCAGCCCCAGCATTTT	CASSRYDGNQPQHF
TRBV13	-	TRBJ2-7	-	TGTGCCAGCAGCCCCGAAGCCGGGACAACGACCTCCTACGAGCAGTACTTC	CASSPEAGTTTSYEQYF
TRBV11-2	-	TRBJ1-1	once	TGTGCCAGCAGCTTAGGGACCTACAGGGTCGAAGCTTTCTTT	CASSLGTYRVEAFF
TRBV6-1	-	TRBJ1-2	-	TGTGCCAGCAAGGCGTGGGGGGACTATGGCTACACCTTC	CASKAWGDYGYTF
TRBV19	TRBD1	TRBJ2-1	-	TGTGCCAGTAGTAGTCGACTGCAGGGGGCTATATACAATGAGCAGTTCTTC	CASSSRLQGAIYNEQFF
TRBV7-6	-	TRBJ1-4	-	TGTGCCAGCAGCTTAGCGGGGGCTTTCAATGAAAAACTGTTTTTT	CASSLAGAFNEKLFF
TRBV6-6	-	TRBJ2-6	-	TGTGCCAGCAGCCTCGCTGGGGCCAACGTCCTGACTTTC	CASSLAGANVLTF
TRBV28	-	TRBJ1-1	-	TGTGCCAGCAGTTTCAGGGGAACTGAAGCTTTCTTT	CASSFRGTEAFF
TRBV28	TRBD2	TRBJ2-7	-	TGTGCCAGCAGTTTTCTCGCCGGGGGGAACTACGAGCAGTACTTC	CASSFLAGGNYEQYF
TRBV6-5	TRBD2	TRBJ2-3	-	TGTGCCAGCAGCTCTCGGGCGGGAGGCACAGATACGCAGTATTTT	CASSSRAGGTDTQYF
TRBV2	TRBD1	TRBJ2-5	-	TGTGCCAGAGACCGAGACAGGGACCAAGAGACCCAGTACTTC	CARDRDRDQETQYF
TRBV11-3	-	TRBJ2-7	-	TGTGCCAGCAGCTTAGTCCCGACCTACGAGCAGTACTTC	CASSLVPTYEQYF
TRBV4-2	-	TRBJ1-1	-	TGTGCCAGCAGCCAAGGACAGTTAATGAACACTGAAGCTTTCTTT	CASSQGQLMNTEAFF
TRBV5-1	-	TRBJ2-2	-	TGCGCCAGCAGCCCTGGGGGGGGCGAGTCCGGGGAGCTGTTTTTT	CASSPGGGESGELFF